The source of this T cell receptor (beta chain) is a study of T cell changes during pregnancy in multiple sclerosis. V lost 2 bases to trimming and J lost 5 bases, with 16 bases between them. Germline loops: CDR1 SGHDT, CDR2 YYEEEE. The CDR3 has 15 residues. Repertoires were generated with immunoSEQ multiplex PCR, while TCRdb's copy carries only in-frame clones and drops some. Among 75,000 to 85,000 clones listed, roughly 93% were seen once. The TCR comes from a female donor with multiple sclerosis, enrolled in a pregnancy study. The V gene is TRBV5-6, the J gene TRBJ2-5, with unresolved D. The starting material was peripheral blood, obtained in the second trimester of pregnancy. The CDR3 loop is CASSFLTNSWETQYF. CDR3 sequence (DNA): TGTGCCAGCAGCTTCTTAACTAATTCTTGGGAGACCCAGTACTTC.